The clone carrying this TCR beta chain was recorded at least ten times. The antigen is unknown. Germline-derived CDR1 and CDR2 are SGHDT and YYEEEE. This CDR3 is built from 15 residues. The ends lost 0 bases at V and 1 base at J; junction bases unmatched: 1. Prepared TCR beta cDNA libraries contained unique molecular identifiers. With roughly 1 to 11 million T cells as the source, 400,000 to 550,000 cDNA molecules resulted. TCRdb fed the PCR reads into MiXCR, producing one record per CDR3 protein. This table has 170,000 or so distinct CDR3 sequences, 30% appearing once. This entry belongs to a study of post-analysis software for immune sequencing data. In the study overall: Recorded disease courses covered relapsing-remitting, secondary progressive and progressive-relapsing multiple sclerosis. Some patients had no subtype annotation. The study's findings and limits: The five TRBV segments detected at higher frequency in patients than in controls included TRBV5-6, TRBV5-1 and TRBV20-1. Strong co-clustering by F measure was seen for same-batch samples. Compared with controls, patients showed significantly lower normalized Chao1 diversity.

The sequence came from a girl aged 10 to 17 with multiple sclerosis. The chain is built from TRBV5-6 and TRBJ1-1, with 9 bases lining up with TRBD1. Source material: blood. The CDR3 DNA is TGTGCCAGCAGCTTGGGACAGGGGGGGAACACTGAAGCTTTCTTT. Amino acid sequence: CASSLGQGGNTEAFF.